The next 23 T cell receptor beta chains were all read from a single sample in a study of cytomegalovirus exposure and HLA in healthy donors. This PCR relied on a set of 60 Vbeta primers and 13 Jbeta primers. Generated by immunoSEQ multiplex PCR, the TCRdb table keeps only in-frame clones and is missing some. This sample has some 150,000 clones, with roughly four fifths found just once. The sample was PBMCs. These receptors were taken from a human donor in good health.

J is TRBJ2-5 and V is TRBV7-9, with 11 bases fitting TRBD2. The germline V gene has CDR1 SEHNR and CDR2 FQNEAQ (reference sequence). The CDR3 has 16 residues. J gave up 2 bases and V 5 bases, and 7 bases lay outside the gene matches. This CDR3 reads CASSPFVAGGQETQYF. CDR3 DNA sequence: TGTGCCAGCAGCCCGTTTGTAGCGGGGGGGCAAGAGACCCAGTACTTC.

The CDR3 sequence: CASSLPGASGANVLTF. The DNA of the CDR3 is TGTGCCAGCAGCTTACCAGGTGCCTCTGGGGCCAACGTCCTGACTTTC. The genes are TRBV5-4 and TRBJ2-6; D is ambiguous. The germline V gene has CDR1 SGHNT and CDR2 YYREEE (reference sequence). The CDR3 runs to 16 residues. V lost 2 bases to trimming and J lost 0 bases, with 9 bases between them.

This chain connects TRBV19 to TRBJ1-2; 10 bases agree with TRBD1. V shed 4 bases, J shed 6 bases, and the junction held 2 bases outside the gene matches. The CDR3 is made up of 13 amino acids. The germline CDR1 and CDR2 sequences are LNHDA and SQIVND (reference sequence). The CDR3 spells CASSTGQGNGYTF. The CDR3 DNA is TGTGCCAGTAGTACGGGACAGGGGAATGGCTACACCTTC.

The DNA of the CDR3 is TGTGCCAGCACTAGCGGGAGCCAAAGCACAGATACGCAGTATTTT. It encodes CASTSGSQSTDTQYF. The chain has TRBV2 and TRBJ2-3, with TRBD2 matching over 10 bases. Germline CDR1 is SNHLY and CDR2 is FYNNEI. The CDR3 totals 15 residues. V lost 7 bases and J lost 0; bases outside the gene matches: 4.

V gene TRBV5-6 combines with J gene TRBJ1-1; possibly TRBD1 for D (5 bases). Germline V CDR1 and CDR2: SGHDT, YYEEEE. The V end lost 5 bases, the J end lost 1 base, and 18 bases lay between the germline ends. The CDR3 loop spans 16 amino acids. Written as DNA, the CDR3 is TGTGCCAGCAGGTTTTTTTCAGGGTTTCGGAACACTGAAGCTTTCTTT. The encoded protein is CASRFFSGFRNTEAFF.

The chain is built from TRBV2 and TRBJ1-2, with 8 bases identical to TRBD1. The ends lost 6 bases at V and 8 bases at J; junction bases unmatched: 5. Germline V gene sequence: CDR1 SNHLY, CDR2 FYNNEI. This CDR3 has 12 residues. Here the CDR3 reads CASRDREAGYTF. Written as DNA, the CDR3 is TGTGCCAGCAGGGACAGGGAAGCGGGCTACACCTTC. The entire variable domain, with the rest obtained from reference TRBV2 and TRBJ1-2, is as follows: EPEVTQTPSHQVTQMGQEVILRCVPISNHLYFYWYRQILGQKVEFLVSFYNNEISEKSEIFDDQFSVERPDGSNFTLKIRSTKLEDSAMYFCASRDREAGYTFGSGTRLTVV.

V and J are TRBV7-6 and TRBJ2-5; 8 bases line up with TRBD1. V was pared by 4 bases and J by 3 bases, with 1 base of the junction left unmatched. This CDR3 has 13 residues. In germline, CDR1 is SGHVS, CDR2 FNYEAQ. This CDR3 is CASSSDREETQYF. In nucleotides, the CDR3 is TGTGCCAGCAGCTCGGACAGGGAAGAGACCCAGTACTTC.

This clone was detected a few times. The chain couples TRBV30 to TRBJ2-7; tentative D call: TRBD2 (5 bases). The CDR3 is made up of 13 amino acids. Germline V gene sequence: CDR1 GTSNPN, CDR2 SVGIG (reference sequence). Deletions cut 5 bases from V and 1 base from J, with 12 bases between. The chain's CDR3 is CAWSIGNSYEQYF. Written as DNA, the CDR3 is TGTGCCTGGTCGATCGGGAATTCCTACGAGCAGTACTTC. The whole variable domain, filled in from reference TRBV30 and TRBJ2-7, reads SQTIHQWPATLVQPVGSPLSLECTVEGTSNPNLYWYRQAAGRGLQLLFYSVGIGQISSEVPQNLSASRPQDRQFILSSKKLLLSDSGFYLCAWSIGNSYEQYFGPGTRLTVT.

This clone came up once. V is TRBV29-1 and J is TRBJ1-2; maybe TRBD1 (5 bases). Germline-derived CDR1 and CDR2 are SQVTM and ANQGSEA. The CDR3 has 13 residues. V shed 8 bases and J shed 9 bases, with 22 bases lying between them. The CDR3 bases are TGCAGCACCCTTGGGGCCAGGGCAGAAAGCTACACCTTC. As protein: CSTLGARAESYTF.

The rearrangement joins TRBV18 to TRBJ2-5; D unclear. CDR1 and CDR2 (germline): KGHSH, LQKENI. This CDR3 spans 15 amino acids. V lost 1 base and J lost 1, with 10 bases in between. Here the CDR3 reads CASSPRTSPQETQYF. The CDR3 DNA is TGTGCCAGCTCACCACGTACGAGCCCCCAAGAGACCCAGTACTTC.

The rearrangement joins TRBV11-2 to TRBJ2-3, with D possibly TRBD2 on 6 matching bases. This CDR3 region has 15 residues. In germline, CDR1 is SGHAT, CDR2 FQNNGV. Trimming removed 2 bases at V and 6 bases at J, with 15 bases between. The CDR3 nucleotides are TGTGCCAGCAGCTTAAACGCGGGGATGGTGGATACGCAGTATTTT. This sequence encodes CASSLNAGMVDTQYF.

This chain links TRBV29-1 with TRBJ1-1, with TRBD1 identical over 8 bases. CDR1 is SQVTM and CDR2 is ANQGSEA in the germline V gene. The J segment lost 3 bases and the V segment lost 7 bases, leaving 4 bases of the junction unmatched. The CDR3 is 12 residues long. The CDR3, as DNA: TGCAGCGCAAACAGGGGGGACACTGAAGCTTTCTTT. Its protein is CSANRGDTEAFF.

The rearrangement joins TRBV10-3 to TRBJ1-4; 7 bases agree with TRBD1. V shed 6 bases and J 3 bases; nucleotides not matched to a gene: 7. The CDR3 is 15 residues long. Germline V gene sequence: CDR1 ENHRY, CDR2 SYGVKD. The CDR3 spells CAIRKEGAANEKLFF. The CDR3 coding sequence is TGTGCCATCAGAAAAGAGGGGGCAGCTAATGAAAAACTGTTTTTT.

This clone came up once. The chain links TRBV4-2 to TRBJ2-1, with 7 bases fitting TRBD1. V lost 6 bases and J lost 0; bases outside the gene matches: 5. The CDR3 sequence is 15 residues long. From germline, CDR1 is LGHNA and CDR2 YNFKEQ. DNA of the CDR3: TGTGCCAGCAGACCGGGACAGAGCTCCTACAATGAGCAGTTCTTC. Amino acid sequence: CASRPGQSSYNEQFF.

A single count supports this clone. The chain recombines TRBV11-1 with TRBJ1-1; no definite D call. V was shortened by 4 bases and J by 4 bases, with 10 bases between the two germline ends. This CDR3 spans 13 amino acids. The germline CDR1 and CDR2 sequences are SGHAT and FQDESV (reference sequence). For the CDR3, the DNA is TGTGCCAGCAGCTACGGAGAACGCACTGAAGCTTTCTTT. Amino acid sequence: CASSYGERTEAFF.

The chain is built from TRBV10-1 and TRBJ2-7; 10 bases match TRBD1. This CDR3 contains 15 residues. Per the germline V gene, CDR1 is WNHNN and CDR2 is SYGVQD (reference sequence). The V gene end was trimmed by 6 bases and the J gene end by 7 bases; junction bases not matched to a gene: 12. The CDR3 DNA reads TGCGCCAGCAGACCCTCCGGGACAGGGGAGTCGGAGCAGTACTTC. Translating it yields CASRPSGTGESEQYF.

This chain connects TRBV4-1 to TRBJ1-3; no clear D. Germline CDR1 and CDR2: MGHRA and YSYEKL. V lost 0 bases and J lost 0, with 9 bases in between. The CDR3 loop spans 16 amino acids. CDR3 residues: CASSQESGYSGNTIYF. CDR3 DNA: TGCGCCAGCAGCCAAGAGAGCGGGTACTCTGGAAACACCATATATTTT.

This rearrangement joins TRBV6-5 to TRBJ2-5; D is undetermined. Germline V lookup: CDR1 MNHEY, CDR2 SVGAGI. The CDR3 covers 13 residues. Trimming took 4 bases from V and 5 from J, leaving 11 bases between them. The CDR3, as DNA: TGTGCCAGCAGTTGGCAGGCATCGGAGACCCAGTACTTC. Its protein is CASSWQASETQYF.

The gene calls are TRBV5-1 and TRBJ2-1; D perhaps matches TRBD1 (5 bases). Germline assignment: CDR1 SGHRS and CDR2 YFSETQ. V lost 7 bases and J lost 4, with 6 bases in between. This CDR3 region has 11 residues. CDR3 sequence (DNA): TGCGCCAGCCAGGGTTACAATGAGCAGTTCTTC. As protein: CASQGYNEQFF.

The chain links TRBV30 to TRBJ1-4; D is uncertain. The CDR3 spans 14 residues. Germline-derived CDR1 and CDR2 are GTSNPN and SVGIG (reference sequence). V was pared by 1 base and J by 7 bases, with 13 bases between. The CDR3 here is CAWSGAGEGEKLFF. In DNA form, the CDR3 reads TGTGCCTGGAGTGGAGCAGGAGAGGGTGAAAAACTGTTTTTT.

This chain uses TRBV5-6 with TRBJ1-2; D unclear. V was clipped by 0 bases and J by 3 bases, with 18 bases between them. This CDR3 comprises 17 residues. CDR1 and CDR2 (germline): SGHDT, YYEEEE. CDR3 region: CASSLGIGLNNHYGYTF. As DNA, the CDR3 is TGTGCCAGCAGCTTGGGTATCGGGTTAAATAACCACTATGGCTACACCTTC. The complete variable domain, with remaining parts taken from reference TRBV5-6 and TRBJ1-2, reads DAGVTQSPTHLIKTRGQQVTLRCSPKSGHDTVSWYQQALGQGPQFIFQYYEEEERQRGNFPDRFSGHQFPNYSSELNVNALLLGDSALYLCASSLGIGLNNHYGYTFGSGTRLTVV.

V usage is TRBV27 and J usage is TRBJ2-7; 10 nucleotides line up with TRBD1. Germline-derived CDR1 and CDR2 are MNHEY and SMNVEV (reference sequence). CDR3 length: 13 residues. Trimming cost V 7 bases and J 4 bases; bases outside gene matches: 4. CDR3 bases: TGTGCCAGCACCGGACAGGGGGGTTACGAGCAGTACTTC. This gives the protein CASTGQGGYEQYF.

This chain uses TRBV6-1 with TRBJ1-2, with 7 bases identical to TRBD1. In germline, CDR1 is MNHNS, CDR2 SASEGT. The CDR3 loop spans 14 amino acids. The trim removed 3 bases at V and 1 base at J, leaving 2 bases unmatched. The CDR3 reads CASSETGINYGYTF. CDR3 sequence (DNA): TGTGCCAGCAGTGAGACAGGGATTAACTATGGCTACACCTTC.